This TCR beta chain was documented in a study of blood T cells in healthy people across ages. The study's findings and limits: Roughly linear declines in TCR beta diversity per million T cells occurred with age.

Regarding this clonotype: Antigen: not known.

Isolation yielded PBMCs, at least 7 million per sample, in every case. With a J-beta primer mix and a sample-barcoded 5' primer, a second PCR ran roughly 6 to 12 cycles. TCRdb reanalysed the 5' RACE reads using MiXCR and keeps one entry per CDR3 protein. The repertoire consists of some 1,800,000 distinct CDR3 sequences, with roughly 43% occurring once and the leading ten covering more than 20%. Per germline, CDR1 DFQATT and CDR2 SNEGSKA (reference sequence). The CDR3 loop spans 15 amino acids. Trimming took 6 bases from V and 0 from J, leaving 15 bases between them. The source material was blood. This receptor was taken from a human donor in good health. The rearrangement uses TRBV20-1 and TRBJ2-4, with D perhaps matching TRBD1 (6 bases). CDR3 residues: CSAVPVQGAKNIQYF. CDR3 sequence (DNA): TGCAGTGCCGTTCCCGTACAGGGAGCCAAAAACATTCAGTACTTC.